Below, 12 T cell receptor beta chains from the same sample are listed, as sequenced in a study of T cells after posttransplantation cyclophosphamide. Cells defined as naive were viable CD3+CD4+ or CD3+CD8+ and CCR7+CD45RA+CD45RO-CD95-CD27+CD28+. The protocol was immunoSEQ multiplex PCR, while the TCRdb copy is restricted to in-frame clones and leaves out a portion. This sample has some 33,000 clones; around nine tenths occur once, and the top ten carry approximately 0.098%. Specimen: naive CD4+ T cells sorted from blood. The receptor source for this set is a young man in good health and a related stem cell transplant donor.

This chain uses TRBV5-6 with TRBJ1-2; no clear D. Trimming removed 1 base at V and 8 bases at J, with 15 bases between. The CDR3 covers 14 residues. Germline V lookup: CDR1 SGHDT, CDR2 YYEEEE. CDR3 protein: CASSLSPVSGGYTF. The CDR3 DNA is TGTGCCAGCAGCTTGTCGCCAGTCTCGGGGGGCTACACCTTC.

The rearrangement uses TRBV11-2 and TRBJ1-2; perhaps TRBD1 as D (5 bases). The CDR3 covers 13 residues. In germline, CDR1 is SGHAT, CDR2 FQNNGV. Trimming took 5 bases from V and 6 from J, leaving 13 bases between them. CDR3 residues: CASSRSQGHGYTF. CDR3 in DNA: TGTGCCAGCAGCCGGTCGCAGGGTCATGGCTACACCTTC.

The chain recombines TRBV5-1 with TRBJ2-7, with 9 bases lining up with TRBD1. The germline V gene encodes CDR1 SGHRS and CDR2 YFSETQ. Trimming took 3 bases from V and 7 from J; bases not matched to a gene: 8. The CDR3 is made up of 14 amino acids. The CDR3 coding sequence is TGCGCCAGCAGCTCGGACAGGGGAAGACGTGAGCAGTACTTC. This codes for CASSSDRGRREQYF.

The chain links TRBV4-1 to TRBJ2-5; 7 positions agree with TRBD2. The DNA end lines up better with TRBJ2-7; the J call may be wrong. The CDR3 extends over 12 amino acids. The germline gives CDR1 MGHRA, CDR2 YSYEKL. Written as DNA, the CDR3 is TGCGCCAGCAGCCAAGGGGGGGGCGAGCAGTACTTC. Protein product: CASSQGGGEQYF.

For the CDR3, the DNA is TGTGCCAGCAGCCCCGGACTCGACTATAATTCACCCCTCCACTTT. Encoded protein: CASSPGLDYNSPLHF. The V and J genes are TRBV7-9 and TRBJ1-6; no firm D call. With 5 bases removed from V and 3 bases from J, the gap between germline ends came to 11 bases. Germline CDR1 and CDR2: SEHNR and FQNEAQ (reference sequence). This CDR3 has 15 residues.

V usage is TRBV6-6 and J usage is TRBJ2-7, with 8 bases that match TRBD1. The J segment lost 0 bases and the V segment lost 6 bases, leaving 7 bases of the junction unmatched. Germline V gene lookup returns CDR1 MNHNY and CDR2 SVGAGI (reference sequence). The CDR3 is 15 amino acids. The CDR3 loop is CASSPIDRGSYEQYF. The CDR3 bases are TGTGCCAGCAGCCCTATAGACAGGGGCTCCTACGAGCAGTACTTC.

In regard to this clone: The sample contains more than one DNA sequence encoding this CDR3. The CDR3: CASSETGSYNSPLHF. CDR3 nucleotide sequence: TGTGCCAGCAGTGAAACAGGATCCTATAATTCACCCCTCCACTTT. The chain employs TRBV2 and TRBJ1-6; a possible D gene is TRBD1 (5 bases). Deletions cut 2 bases from V and 1 base from J, with 6 bases between. Germline CDR1 SNHLY, CDR2 FYNNEI. CDR3 length: 15 residues.

This clone has only one observation. The chain recombines TRBV6-5 with TRBJ2-7; 11 bases map to TRBD2. The J segment lost 3 bases and the V segment lost 6 bases, leaving 7 bases of the junction unmatched. The CDR3 covers 15 residues. Germline assignment: CDR1 MNHEY and CDR2 SVGAGI. Here the CDR3 reads CASREIAGGIYEQYF. The CDR3 DNA sequence: TGTGCCAGCAGGGAGATAGCGGGGGGGATCTACGAGCAGTACTTC.

V and J are TRBV10-2 and TRBJ1-5, with a tentative D call TRBD1 (5 bases). Trimming removed 0 bases from V and 4 bases from J, with 19 bases in between. This CDR3 region has 18 residues. The germline V gene has CDR1 WSHSY and CDR2 SAAADI. The CDR3 nucleotides read TGCGCCAGCAGTGAGTCGTTAGGCGGGGGTGGAGCAAATCAGCCCCAGCATTTT. Protein product: CASSESLGGGGANQPQHF.

The genes are TRBV19 and TRBJ2-2; TRBD1 agrees at 8 bases. V trimming: 10 bases; J trimming: 6 bases; junction bases outside the gene matches: 13. This CDR3 is built from 15 residues. The germline V gene encodes CDR1 LNHDA and CDR2 SQIVND (reference sequence). The CDR3 reads CATVSRGLVAGELFF. The CDR3, as DNA: TGTGCCACCGTAAGCAGGGGGCTTGTTGCCGGGGAGCTGTTTTTT. Using reference TRBV19 and TRBJ2-2 for the parts outside the CDR3, the full variable domain is DGGITQSPKYLFRKEGQNVTLSCEQNLNHDAMYWYRQDPGQGLRLIYYSQIVNDFQKGDIAEGYSVSREKKESFPLTVTSAQKNPTAFYLCATVSRGLVAGELFFGEGSRLTVL.

Of note for this clone: The same CDR3 is also encoded by other DNA sequences in this sample. The chain combines TRBV5-4 with TRBJ1-1; D is perhaps TRBD1 (5 bases). Trimming pared 3 bases from V and 1 base from J, leaving 7 bases between. There are 13 residues in the CDR3. Per germline, CDR1 SGHNT and CDR2 YYREEE (reference sequence). The CDR3 here is CASSSGQNTEAFF. The DNA of the CDR3 is TGTGCCAGCAGCTCTGGACAGAACACTGAAGCTTTCTTT. Full variable domain (remainder filled in from reference TRBV5-4 and TRBJ1-1): ETGVTQSPTHLIKTRGQQVTLRCSSQSGHNTVSWYQQALGQGPQFIFQYYREEENGRGNFPPRFSGLQFPNYSSELNVNALELDDSALYLCASSSGQNTEAFFGQGTRLTVV.

The genes are TRBV29-1 and TRBJ2-7; 7 bases are shared with TRBD1. Germline CDR1 reads SQVTM; CDR2 reads ANQGSEA. V lost 5 bases to trimming and J lost 0 bases; unmatched junction nucleotides: 1. The CDR3 runs 12 residues. CDR3 coding DNA: TGCAGCGTTAGGGGGCTCTCCTACGAGCAGTACTTC. Translated: CSVRGLSYEQYF.